Listed below are T cell receptor beta chains from one sample, sequenced in a study of T cells in Graves' hyperthyroidism and ophthalmopathy. Via MiXCR, TCRdb re-called the multiplex PCR reads, giving one row per CDR3 protein. This table has about 640,000 distinct CDR3 sequences, 20% to 25% appearing once. What was sequenced was blood. These receptor sequences come from a man aged 25-45 years with Graves' ophthalmopathy. The CDR3 runs from the conserved cysteine through the conserved F or W. Each record gives: clone size, V gene, J gene, D gene, CDR3 DNA, CDR3 protein. A D gene is named only where the DNA matches it firmly. Clone size is given for some rows only: seen once, a few or many times, or a class if the clone is expanded.

abundance: -
v_gene: TRBV2
j_gene: TRBJ1-5
d_gene: TRBD1
CDR3nt: TGTGCCAGCAGTGAGACAGGGGGCCATCAGCCCCAGCATTTT
CDR3aa: CASSETGGHQPQHF

abundance: -
v_gene: TRBV4-3
j_gene: TRBJ2-1
d_gene: -
CDR3nt: TGCGCCAGCAGCCAAGATTCAGTTTACAATGAGCAGTTCTTC
CDR3aa: CASSQDSVYNEQFF

abundance: many
v_gene: TRBV12-3/TRBV12-4
j_gene: TRBJ1-2
d_gene: -
CDR3nt: TGTGCCAGCAGCCCTCGGGGTTCGAGCTACACCTTC
CDR3aa: CASSPRGSSYTF

abundance: few
v_gene: TRBV10-3
j_gene: TRBJ1-5
d_gene: -
CDR3nt: TGTGCCATCAGCCCAGCGCTGGATCAGCCCCAGCATTTT
CDR3aa: CAISPALDQPQHF

abundance: many
v_gene: TRBV3-1
j_gene: TRBJ2-7
d_gene: -
CDR3nt: TGTGCCAGCAGCCAAGGAGGCGGCGAGCAGTACTTC
CDR3aa: CASSQGGGEQYF

abundance: -
v_gene: TRBV6-2/TRBV6-3
j_gene: TRBJ2-3
d_gene: -
CDR3nt: TGTGCCAGCAGCGCTCGGGCGGCCCCAGATACGCAGTATTTT
CDR3aa: CASSARAAPDTQYF

abundance: -
v_gene: TRBV7-2
j_gene: TRBJ2-1
d_gene: -
CDR3nt: TGTGCCAGGAGGAAGGCCAATGAGCAGTTCTTC
CDR3aa: CARRKANEQFF

abundance: many
v_gene: TRBV11-1
j_gene: TRBJ2-1
d_gene: -
CDR3nt: TGTGCCAGCAGCTTAGTAGGGTCTAATTTAAACAATGAGCAGTTCTTC
CDR3aa: CASSLVGSNLNNEQFF

abundance: once
v_gene: TRBV7-9
j_gene: TRBJ2-1
d_gene: -
CDR3nt: TGTGCCAGCAGCTTAGTCAGGACTACCTACAATGAGCAGTTCTTC
CDR3aa: CASSLVRTTYNEQFF

abundance: -
v_gene: TRBV28
j_gene: TRBJ1-5
d_gene: -
CDR3nt: TGTGCCACCCTGATGGCAGGGGAAGGGGAGCCCCAGCATTTT
CDR3aa: CATLMAGEGEPQHF

abundance: -
v_gene: TRBV7-2
j_gene: TRBJ2-2
d_gene: TRBD2
CDR3nt: TGTGCCAGCACTGTACAAGCGGGAGGGCTGGGGGCCGGGGAGCTGTTTTTT
CDR3aa: CASTVQAGGLGAGELFF

abundance: few
v_gene: TRBV10-2
j_gene: TRBJ1-1
d_gene: -
CDR3nt: TGCGCCAGCAGTGAGCCCGGGGGATCCACTGAAGCTTTCTTT
CDR3aa: CASSEPGGSTEAFF

abundance: -
v_gene: TRBV5-1
j_gene: TRBJ2-5
d_gene: TRBD2
CDR3nt: TGCGCCAGCAGCCTCGGGACTAGCGGGTATGAGACCCAGTACTTC
CDR3aa: CASSLGTSGYETQYF

abundance: many
v_gene: TRBV20-1
j_gene: TRBJ2-7
d_gene: TRBD1
CDR3nt: TGCAGTGCTATCAACCCAACAGGGGGCTACGAGCAGTACTTC
CDR3aa: CSAINPTGGYEQYF

abundance: -
v_gene: TRBV2
j_gene: TRBJ2-3
d_gene: TRBD2
CDR3nt: TGTGCCACGAGGACTAGCGGGGGAGGAGGGAGCACAGATACGCAGTATTTT
CDR3aa: CATRTSGGGGSTDTQYF

abundance: -
v_gene: TRBV3-1
j_gene: TRBJ1-4
d_gene: -
CDR3nt: TGTGCCAGCAGGGGGACTGGGGGGGCCGGAAAACTGTTTTTT
CDR3aa: CASRGTGGAGKLFF

abundance: -
v_gene: TRBV4-2
j_gene: TRBJ2-5
d_gene: -
CDR3nt: TGTGCCAGCAGCCAACACCAAGAGACCCAGTACTTC
CDR3aa: CASSQHQETQYF

abundance: -
v_gene: TRBV4-2
j_gene: TRBJ1-1
d_gene: -
CDR3nt: TGTGCCAGCAGCCAAGATTTAAGTAACACTGAAGCTTTCTTT
CDR3aa: CASSQDLSNTEAFF

abundance: few
v_gene: TRBV29-1
j_gene: TRBJ2-3
d_gene: -
CDR3nt: TGCAGCACCGCGGTAGGGCGCCCAGATACGCAGTATTTT
CDR3aa: CSTAVGRPDTQYF

abundance: many
v_gene: TRBV7-2
j_gene: TRBJ2-7
d_gene: TRBD1
CDR3nt: TGTGCCAGCAGCTCCCACGGGACAGGGGCGCAGTACTTC
CDR3aa: CASSSHGTGAQYF

abundance: many
v_gene: TRBV2
j_gene: TRBJ1-2
d_gene: -
CDR3nt: TGTGCCAGCAGTTTGGACAGTACTAACTATGGCTACACCTTC
CDR3aa: CASSLDSTNYGYTF

abundance: many
v_gene: TRBV20-1
j_gene: TRBJ1-1
d_gene: -
CDR3nt: TGCAGTGCTAGATGGGGGGCAGGGTATGTAAACACTGAAGCTTTCTTT
CDR3aa: CSARWGAGYVNTEAFF

abundance: -
v_gene: TRBV9
j_gene: TRBJ2-7
d_gene: -
CDR3nt: TGTGCCAGCAGCGTAGAGCCAACCCCCTACGAGCAGTACTTC
CDR3aa: CASSVEPTPYEQYF

abundance: many
v_gene: TRBV6-2/TRBV6-3
j_gene: TRBJ2-3
d_gene: TRBD1
CDR3nt: TGTGCCAGCAGTGAACTCCCGGGACAGGGCACAGATACGCAGTATTTT
CDR3aa: CASSELPGQGTDTQYF

abundance: few
v_gene: TRBV6-2/TRBV6-3
j_gene: TRBJ2-1
d_gene: -
CDR3nt: TGTGCCAGCAGTTTACAGGGCGCCCCAGCCTACAATGAGCAGTTCTTC
CDR3aa: CASSLQGAPAYNEQFF

abundance: few
v_gene: TRBV7-9
j_gene: TRBJ2-7
d_gene: -
CDR3nt: TGTGCCAGCAGCTTAAACCGGATGAGCTCCTACGAGCAGTACTTC
CDR3aa: CASSLNRMSSYEQYF

abundance: few
v_gene: TRBV11-2
j_gene: TRBJ2-2
d_gene: -
CDR3nt: TGTGCCAGCAGCCTCTACAAAGGGGGGCGGATCAACACCGGGGAGCTGTTTTTT
CDR3aa: CASSLYKGGRINTGELFF

abundance: few
v_gene: TRBV9
j_gene: TRBJ2-3
d_gene: TRBD2
CDR3nt: TGTGCCAGCAGCCGACTAGCGGGAGGCCACCTACCAGATACGCAGTATTTT
CDR3aa: CASSRLAGGHLPDTQYF

abundance: few
v_gene: TRBV14
j_gene: TRBJ2-5
d_gene: -
CDR3nt: TGTGCCAGCAGCCATTCTCGAAGGGGTGAAGAGACCCAGTACTTC
CDR3aa: CASSHSRRGEETQYF

abundance: -
v_gene: TRBV9
j_gene: TRBJ2-1
d_gene: -
CDR3nt: TGTGCCAGCAGCCCTCGACTAGATGAGCAGTTCTTC
CDR3aa: CASSPRLDEQFF

abundance: many
v_gene: TRBV5-8
j_gene: TRBJ2-7
d_gene: -
CDR3nt: TGTGCCAGCAGCTTGATAGCGGAGGGATACGAGCAGTACTTC
CDR3aa: CASSLIAEGYEQYF

abundance: many
v_gene: TRBV18
j_gene: TRBJ2-7
d_gene: -
CDR3nt: TGTGCCAGCTCACCGAGCAAGCAGTACTTC
CDR3aa: CASSPSKQYF

abundance: -
v_gene: TRBV19
j_gene: TRBJ1-5
d_gene: -
CDR3nt: TGTGCCACTCAGAAGGGCTTCTATAGCAATCAGCCCCAGCATTTT
CDR3aa: CATQKGFYSNQPQHF

abundance: -
v_gene: TRBV6-1
j_gene: TRBJ2-5
d_gene: -
CDR3nt: TGTGCCAGCAGTCCGTCCGGGGGCGGCTTCCAAGAGACCCAGTACTTC
CDR3aa: CASSPSGGGFQETQYF

abundance: few
v_gene: TRBV6-2/TRBV6-3
j_gene: TRBJ2-1
d_gene: -
CDR3nt: TGTGCCAGCGTGGGGCCCCCGGGGGATGAGCAGTTCTTC
CDR3aa: CASVGPPGDEQFF

abundance: many
v_gene: TRBV7-2
j_gene: TRBJ2-3
d_gene: -
CDR3nt: TGTGCCAGCAGCTTAGTTAACGAGGATACGCAGTATTTT
CDR3aa: CASSLVNEDTQYF

abundance: many
v_gene: TRBV7-8
j_gene: TRBJ2-3
d_gene: TRBD1
CDR3nt: TGTGCCAGCAGCTCGACAGGGGGCACTAGCACAGATACGCAGTATTTT
CDR3aa: CASSSTGGTSTDTQYF

abundance: -
v_gene: TRBV5-1
j_gene: TRBJ1-1
d_gene: -
CDR3nt: TGCGCCAGCAGCCTGATGGTAGGGCAGAACACTGAAGCTTTCTTT
CDR3aa: CASSLMVGQNTEAFF

abundance: -
v_gene: TRBV9
j_gene: TRBJ2-1
d_gene: TRBD1
CDR3nt: TGTGCCAGCAGCGTAGCCGGGACAGACTTCAATGAGCAGTTCTTC
CDR3aa: CASSVAGTDFNEQFF